The 27 T cell receptor beta chains below come from one sample, sequenced in a study of blood T cells in healthy people across ages. A sample-barcoded 5' primer and a J-beta primer mix were used in a second PCR of roughly 7 to 12 cycles. TCRdb fed the 5' RACE reads into MiXCR, producing one record per CDR3 protein. The repertoire has fewer than 750,000 distinct CDR3 sequences, around half of them found once; the top ten carry just under 25%. Sequencing was performed on blood. These receptors were obtained from an elderly man in good health.

The V and J genes are TRBV20-1 and TRBJ2-3; D might be TRBD2 (7 bases). V lost 2 bases and J 4 bases, leaving 13 bases between the germline ends. The CDR3 is 14 amino acids. The germline V gene encodes CDR1 DFQATT and CDR2 SNEGSKA (reference sequence). CDR3 region: CSARFGGPADTQYF. CDR3 bases: TGCAGTGCTAGATTCGGGGGGCCGGCAGATACGCAGTATTTT.

The sample holds a few counts of this clonotype. The chain links TRBV7-2 to TRBJ2-1; 9 bases map to TRBD2. CDR1 and CDR2 from the germline V gene are SGHTA and FQGNSA. The trim removed 0 bases at V and 6 bases at J, leaving 6 bases unmatched. The CDR3 totals 16 residues. The CDR3 region has the DNA TGTGCCAGCAGCTTAGCTGGGGGACTAGCCGTCAATGAGCAGTTCTTC. Protein product: CASSLAGGLAVNEQFF.

In this sample, this clonotype turned up many times. This chain uses TRBV6-6 with TRBJ2-1; 15 nucleotides match TRBD2. The length of the CDR3 is 15 residues. The germline V gene has CDR1 MNHNY and CDR2 SVGAGI (reference sequence). Germline trimming cut 5 bases from V and 7 bases from J; bases unmatched to any gene: 3. The CDR3 loop reads CASSRGLAGGNEQFF. The CDR3 DNA reads TGTGCCAGCAGTCGGGGACTAGCGGGGGGTAATGAGCAGTTCTTC.

In its sample, this clonotype was seen many times. V and J are TRBV6-5 and TRBJ2-2, with D perhaps matching TRBD1 or TRBD2 (5 bases each). The CDR3 contains 15 residues. Germline-derived CDR1 and CDR2 are MNHEY and SVGAGI. V shed 7 bases and J shed 1 base, with 13 bases lying between them. The chain's CDR3 is CASNSGTGNTGELFF. Written as DNA, the CDR3 is TGTGCCAGCAATTCGGGGACGGGGAACACCGGGGAGCTGTTTTTT.

The chain is built from TRBV7-2 and TRBJ2-3, with D possibly TRBD2 on 5 matching bases. The CDR3 contains 16 residues. Looked up from germline, CDR1 is SGHTA and CDR2 is FQGNSA. V lost 4 bases, J lost 0 bases, and 14 bases lay in between. The CDR3 protein is CASSSRTERSTDTQYF. As DNA, the CDR3 is TGTGCCAGCAGCTCCCGGACTGAGCGAAGCACAGATACGCAGTATTTT.

This clonotype has just a few counts. V gene TRBV6-6 combines with J gene TRBJ2-1; 10 bases map to TRBD1. The CDR3 loop spans 15 amino acids. The trim removed 3 bases at V and 7 bases at J, leaving 6 bases unmatched. Germline V gene data show CDR1 as MNHNY and CDR2 as SVGAGI (reference sequence). The CDR3 here is CASSYRTGGRNEQFF. The CDR3 coding sequence is TGTGCCAGCAGTTATAGGACAGGGGGTAGGAATGAGCAGTTCTTC.

This clonotype was detected only once. The chain links TRBV20-1 to TRBJ2-7; the D is unclear. Germline CDR1 is DFQATT and CDR2 is SNEGSKA (reference sequence). With 1 base removed from V and 6 bases from J, the gap between germline ends came to 16 bases. This CDR3 comprises 14 residues. The CDR3 nucleotides read TGCAGTGCTAGAGGCGACTTCGACAAGGTCGAGCAGTACTTC. It is translated as CSARGDFDKVEQYF.

The sample holds many counts of this clonotype. The V call is TRBV6-5, the J call TRBJ1-2, with 7 bases fitting TRBD1. Germline assignment: CDR1 MNHEY and CDR2 SVGAGI. This CDR3 has 13 amino acids. J lost 4 bases, V lost 5 bases, and 4 bases had no gene match. CDR3 region: CASSQGGFYGYTF. The CDR3 bases are TGTGCCAGCAGTCAGGGGGGTTTCTATGGCTACACCTTC.

On this clonotype itself: A much larger clone is a single base away; this may be a read error. This chain joins TRBV7-9 and TRBJ2-1; 8 bases agree with TRBD2. Germline V lookup: CDR1 SEHNR, CDR2 FQNEAQ (reference sequence). This CDR3 has 17 amino acids. The V and J ends lost 1 base and 2 bases, in that order; junction bases with no gene match: 7. CDR3 sequence reads: CASSLGCGAGAYNEQFF. In DNA form, the CDR3 reads TGTGCCAGCAGCTTAGGGTGCGGAGCGGGGGCCTACAATGAGCAGTTCTTC.

This chain links TRBV7-9 with TRBJ2-5; 7 nucleotides line up with TRBD2. J gave up 11 bases and V 3 bases, and 15 bases lay outside the gene matches. This CDR3 is built from 15 residues. Germline V CDR1 and CDR2: SEHNR, FQNEAQ (reference sequence). The CDR3 region is CASSFPQTSPNEQYF. CDR3 nucleotide sequence: TGTGCCAGCAGCTTCCCGCAGACTAGCCCCAATGAGCAGTACTTC.

This clonotype has just a few counts. V gene TRBV4-3 combines with J gene TRBJ1-6, with 7 bases identical to TRBD1. This CDR3 spans 16 amino acids. The V gene end was trimmed by 3 bases and the J gene end by 5 bases; junction bases not matched to a gene: 7. CDR1 is LGHNA and CDR2 is YSLEER in the germline V gene. CDR3 sequence reads: CASSHLQGFNNSPLHF. The CDR3 DNA reads as TGCGCCAGCAGCCATCTACAGGGGTTTAATAATTCACCCCTCCACTTT.

This clonotype was counted only a few times. The chain has TRBV11-1 and TRBJ2-1; 9 bases line up with TRBD2. Germline V CDR1 and CDR2: SGHAT, FQDESV (reference sequence). There are 15 residues in the CDR3. After removal of 5 bases from V and 9 bases from J, the junction contained 11 bases not matched to a gene. DNA for the CDR3: TGTGCCAGCAGCATTAGGACTAGCGTGGTTGCTGAGCAGTTCTTC. Residues: CASSIRTSVVAEQFF.

V usage is TRBV29-1 and J usage is TRBJ2-7, with TRBD1 identical over 7 bases. Trimming at V came to 7 bases and at J to 5 bases, leaving 20 bases not matched to a gene. The CDR3 is 16 residues long. Germline CDR1 is SQVTM and CDR2 is ANQGSEA. DNA of the CDR3: TGCAGCGCCCAGGGGCCGAGACAGGGAATGGCTGACGAGCAGTACTTC. Protein product: CSAQGPRQGMADEQYF.

This clonotype came up many times. The rearrangement links TRBV6-6 to TRBJ2-1; the D gene could be TRBD1 or TRBD2 (5 bases each). The V end was cut by 7 bases, the J end by 0 bases, with 10 bases between. The V gene's germline CDR1 is MNHNY and CDR2 SVGAGI (reference sequence). The CDR3 runs 14 residues. CDR3 residues: CASTPGSSYNEQFF. As DNA, the CDR3 is TGTGCCAGCACCCCAGGGAGCTCCTACAATGAGCAGTTCTTC.

This clonotype was observed a handful of times. J is TRBJ1-6 and V is TRBV6-1, with a weak D call TRBD1 (6 bases). The CDR3 length is 15 residues. The V gene's germline CDR1 is MNHNS and CDR2 SASEGT. With 7 bases removed from V and 7 bases from J, the gap between germline ends came to 17 bases. The CDR3 protein is CASNEPGQLNSPLHF. The CDR3 nucleotides read TGTGCCAGCAACGAACCGGGACAACTCAATTCACCCCTCCACTTT.

V is TRBV6-1 and J is TRBJ1-6; 9 nucleotides agree with TRBD1. This CDR3 comprises 16 residues. Germline V gives CDR1 MNHNS, CDR2 SASEGT. The trim removed 5 bases at V and 10 bases at J, leaving 12 bases unmatched. The chain's CDR3 is CASSFPIQGAGSPLHF. The CDR3 nucleotides read TGTGCCAGCAGTTTCCCAATACAGGGGGCTGGCTCACCCCTCCACTTT.

This clonotype was observed many times. A much bigger clone sits one base away, suggesting this may be a read error. The chain carries TRBV6-5 and TRBJ1-2, with TRBD1 matching 7 bases. The CDR3 has 14 amino acids. The V gene's germline CDR1 is MNHEY and CDR2 SVGAGI. Unmatched junction bases numbered 9, after V lost 5 bases and J lost 6 bases. In nucleotides, the CDR3 is TGTGCCAGCAGTGCCCCGACAGGGATTAATGGCTACACCTTC. Translating gives CASSAPTGINGYTF.

This clonotype is a singleton in its sample. V gene TRBV10-3 combines with J gene TRBJ1-5, with a possible D match to TRBD1 (5 bases). Trimming pared 1 base from V and 4 bases from J, leaving 17 bases between. This CDR3 contains 17 residues. From germline, CDR1 is ENHRY and CDR2 SYGVKD. DNA of the CDR3: TGTGCCATCAGTGAGTTACAGGTTCGTGGGAAAAATCAGCCCCAGCATTTT. Encoded protein: CAISELQVRGKNQPQHF.

The rearrangement links TRBV3-1 to TRBJ2-5; the D gene is possibly TRBD1 (6 bases). The DNA end favors TRBJ2-7, so the J call may be wrong. The length of the CDR3 is 17 residues. Germline CDR1 reads LGHDT; CDR2 reads YNNKEL (reference sequence). CDR3 sequence reads: CASSQDYGQGIQLEQYF. The CDR3 region has the DNA TGTGCCAGCAGCCAAGATTACGGCCAGGGGATCCAGCTCGAGCAGTACTTC.

The chain is built from TRBV3-1 and TRBJ2-4; 8 bases line up with TRBD1. This CDR3 has 17 residues. Losses at the gene ends were 3 bases for V and 1 base for J; bases not matched to a gene: 8. Per the germline V gene, CDR1 is LGHDT and CDR2 is YNNKEL (reference sequence). The CDR3 DNA sequence: TGTGCCAGCAGCCAGGTTGAGACAGGGGTTGCCAAAAACATTCAGTACTTC. Its protein is CASSQVETGVAKNIQYF.

This clonotype was seen a few times. The chain joins TRBV2 to TRBJ2-3; unclear D gene. The CDR3 runs 13 residues. Germline assignment: CDR1 SNHLY and CDR2 FYNNEI. The V end lost 7 bases, the J end lost 2 bases, and 10 bases lay between the germline ends. The CDR3 nucleotides read TGTGCCAGCAAGACCGACCCCACAGATACGCAGTATTTT. Its translation: CASKTDPTDTQYF.

Worth noting for this clonotype: An end of the junction differs from the germline gene, which may be a read error. V usage is TRBV11-2 and J usage is TRBJ1-2; no reliable D call. This CDR3 is built from 14 residues. Germline assignment: CDR1 SGHAT and CDR2 FQNNGV. The CDR3 DNA reads TGTGCCAGCAGTTTAGCAGGAGCTAACTATGGCTACACCTTC. Translated, it gives CASSLAGANYGYTF.

The genes are TRBV20-1 and TRBJ1-2; possible D gene TRBD1, 5 bases. Germline CDR1 reads DFQATT; CDR2 reads SNEGSKA (reference sequence). The CDR3 consists of 13 residues. Between the trimmed V and J ends, which lost 7 bases and 2 bases, there was a span of 14 bases. CDR3 region: CSVSNRQNYGYTF. CDR3 coding DNA: TGCAGTGTTAGTAACCGACAGAACTATGGCTACACCTTC.

This clonotype was recorded once. V is TRBV12-3 or TRBV12-4 and J is TRBJ2-3; unclear D gene. Trimming shortened V by 5 bases and J by 4 bases, and 10 bases separated the two germline ends. The CDR3 loop spans 13 amino acids. CDR3 sequence (DNA): TGTGCCAGCAGTCGCTGGTGGCCAGATACGCAGTATTTT. Translating gives CASSRWWPDTQYF.

This clonotype has just a few counts. The rearrangement links TRBV2 to TRBJ1-4; 7 nucleotides align to TRBD1. The V gene's germline CDR1 is SNHLY and CDR2 FYNNEI. CDR3 length equals 17 residues. Losses at the gene ends were 5 bases for V and 7 bases for J; bases not matched to a gene: 16. CDR3 protein: CASSTPKEGGGSEKLFF. In DNA, the CDR3 is TGTGCCAGCAGTACACCAAAGGAAGGGGGCGGGAGTGAAAAACTGTTTTTT.

The chain is built from TRBV3-1 and TRBJ1-2, with D possibly TRBD1 on 6 matching bases. Looked up from germline, CDR1 is LGHDT and CDR2 is YNNKEL (reference sequence). Deletions cut 8 bases from V and 8 bases from J, with 15 bases between. CDR3 length: 12 residues. Here the CDR3 reads CASGPGGSGYTF. CDR3 nucleotide sequence: TGTGCCAGCGGCCCGGGGGGCTCAGGCTACACCTTC.

The chain carries TRBV20-1 and TRBJ2-2; no firm D call. V dropped 4 bases and J dropped 4 bases, with 7 bases sitting between them. Germline V gene data show CDR1 as DFQATT and CDR2 as SNEGSKA (reference sequence). The CDR3 has 12 amino acids. The CDR3 nucleotides are TGCAGTGCTAAACGGAGCACCGGGGAGCTGTTTTTT. Amino acids: CSAKRSTGELFF.